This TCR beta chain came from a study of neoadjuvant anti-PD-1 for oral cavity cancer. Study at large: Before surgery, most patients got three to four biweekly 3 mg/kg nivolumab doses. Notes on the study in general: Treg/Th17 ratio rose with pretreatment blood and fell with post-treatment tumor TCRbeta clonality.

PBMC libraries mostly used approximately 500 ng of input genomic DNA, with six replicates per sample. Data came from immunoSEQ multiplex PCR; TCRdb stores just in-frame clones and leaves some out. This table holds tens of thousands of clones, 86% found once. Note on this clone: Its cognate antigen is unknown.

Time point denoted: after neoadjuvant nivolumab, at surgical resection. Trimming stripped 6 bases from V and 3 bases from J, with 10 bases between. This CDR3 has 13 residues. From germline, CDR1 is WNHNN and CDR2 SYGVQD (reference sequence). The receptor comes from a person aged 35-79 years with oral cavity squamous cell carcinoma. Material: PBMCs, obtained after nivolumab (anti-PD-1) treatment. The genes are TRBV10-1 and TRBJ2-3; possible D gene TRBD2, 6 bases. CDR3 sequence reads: CASSRGMTDTQYF. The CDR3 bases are TGCGCCAGCAGCCGCGGGATGACAGATACGCAGTATTTT.